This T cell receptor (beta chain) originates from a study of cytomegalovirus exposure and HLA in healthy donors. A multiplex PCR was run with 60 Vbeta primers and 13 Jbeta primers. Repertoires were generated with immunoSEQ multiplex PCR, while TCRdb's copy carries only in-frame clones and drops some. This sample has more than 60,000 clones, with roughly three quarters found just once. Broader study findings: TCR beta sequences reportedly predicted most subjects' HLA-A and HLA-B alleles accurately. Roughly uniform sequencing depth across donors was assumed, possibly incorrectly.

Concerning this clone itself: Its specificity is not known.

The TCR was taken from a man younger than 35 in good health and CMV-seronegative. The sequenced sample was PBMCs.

The CDR3 sequence is CASSQGLTSEAQYF. The CDR3 DNA reads as TGCGCCAGCAGCCAAGGATTAACTAGCGAAGCCCAGTACTTC. V is TRBV4-3 and J is TRBJ2-5; 7 nucleotides agree with TRBD2. This CDR3 has 14 amino acids. Germline V gene sequence: CDR1 LGHNA, CDR2 YSLEER. The ends lost 1 base at V and 9 bases at J; junction bases unmatched: 8.